The present entry profiles one TCR beta chain with its context. What it binds is unknown. Single viable CD3+CD4+CD8-CD45RO+ cells were sorted as the memory CD4+ T cells. Total CD4+ T cells were enriched by CD4 positive selection. The repertoire was sequenced with immunoSEQ multiplex PCR; TCRdb's copy has only in-frame clones and lacks some. Here the sample spans about 75,000 clones, roughly three quarters being singletons. The data belong to a study of memory CD4+ T cells and cytomegalovirus serostatus. Study context: Healthy Belgian adult donors included about nine CMV-positive and approximately 25 CMV-negative people. General study findings and limits: Each of around 69 CMV-associated TCRbeta sequences occurred in one to five individuals.

The specimen was memory CD4+ T cells from blood. This TCR came from an adult in good health and CMV-seropositive.

The CDR3 bases are TGTGCCAGCACCGCATTCGACAGGGGGGGCAATGAGCAGTTCTTC. Its translation: CASTAFDRGGNEQFF. V is TRBV28 and J is TRBJ2-1; 9 bases match TRBD1. J gave up 6 bases and V 7 bases, and 10 bases lay outside the gene matches. Germline assignment: CDR1 MDHEN and CDR2 SYDVKM. The CDR3 extends over 15 amino acids.